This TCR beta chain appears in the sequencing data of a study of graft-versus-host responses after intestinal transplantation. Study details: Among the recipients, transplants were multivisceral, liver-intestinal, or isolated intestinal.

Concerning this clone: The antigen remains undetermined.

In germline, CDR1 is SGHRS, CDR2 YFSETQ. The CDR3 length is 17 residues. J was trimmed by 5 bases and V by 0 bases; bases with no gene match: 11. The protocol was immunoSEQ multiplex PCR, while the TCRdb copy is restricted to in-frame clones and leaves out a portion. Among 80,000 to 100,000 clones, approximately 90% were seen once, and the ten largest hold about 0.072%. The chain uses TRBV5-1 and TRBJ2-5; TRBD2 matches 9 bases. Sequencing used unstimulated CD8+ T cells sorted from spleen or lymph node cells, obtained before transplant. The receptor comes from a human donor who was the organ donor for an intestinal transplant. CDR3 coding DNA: TGCGCCAGCAGCTTGGTAGGGCGGGAGGGCCTTGGGGAGACCCAGTACTTC. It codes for CASSLVGREGLGETQYF.